A selection of T cell receptor beta chains follows, all from one sample in a study of T-cell reconstitution after alpha-beta-depleted transplantation in children. TCRdb re-derived calls from the PCR reads in MiXCR, one entry per CDR3 protein. The table has 500,000 to 600,000 distinct CDR3 sequences, 27% seen once. This sample comprised PBMCs, obtained before TCRalphabeta/CD19-depleted stem cell transplant. Source of these receptors: a boy less than two years old with Wiskott-Aldrich syndrome, due to receive a stem cell transplant. Both conserved end residues are trimmed from each CDR3. Each record gives: J gene, V gene, CDR3 protein.

j_gene: TRBJ2-5; v_gene: TRBV20-1; CDR3aa: SARDKGETQY
j_gene: TRBJ1-2; v_gene: TRBV20-1; CDR3aa: SASSGTFYGYT
j_gene: TRBJ2-1; v_gene: TRBV24-1; CDR3aa: ATARTSGREGEQF
j_gene: TRBJ2-1; v_gene: TRBV20-1; CDR3aa: SASPTQSSYNEQF
j_gene: TRBJ1-2; v_gene: TRBV6-1; CDR3aa: ASSGTGGFYGYT
j_gene: TRBJ2-7; v_gene: TRBV5-1; CDR3aa: ASSPQTGDEQY
j_gene: TRBJ1-4; v_gene: TRBV20-1; CDR3aa: SARGGVSEKLF
j_gene: TRBJ1-5; v_gene: TRBV20-1; CDR3aa: SARGGTPKRRNQPQH
j_gene: TRBJ1-1; v_gene: TRBV10-3; CDR3aa: AIRQKRDRSTEAF
j_gene: TRBJ1-5; v_gene: TRBV12-3/TRBV12-4; CDR3aa: ASSLATGRPQH
j_gene: TRBJ2-1; v_gene: TRBV29-1; CDR3aa: SVAKRGGEYNEQF
j_gene: TRBJ2-2; v_gene: TRBV3-1; CDR3aa: ASTTTRGYTGELF
j_gene: TRBJ2-7; v_gene: TRBV5-1; CDR3aa: ASSLKGDEQY
j_gene: TRBJ1-5; v_gene: TRBV7-2; CDR3aa: ASSLELNQPQH
j_gene: TRBJ2-5; v_gene: TRBV12-3/TRBV12-4; CDR3aa: ASSLVRAETQY
j_gene: TRBJ1-1; v_gene: TRBV4-1; CDR3aa: ASSPRVTGGYTEAF
j_gene: TRBJ2-1; v_gene: TRBV27; CDR3aa: ASSPRDTQKCNEQF
j_gene: TRBJ2-3; v_gene: TRBV10-3; CDR3aa: AISRYGGGPKGDTHTDTQY
j_gene: TRBJ2-7; v_gene: TRBV12-3/TRBV12-4; CDR3aa: ASSFFPWTGSGAYEQY
j_gene: TRBJ1-3; v_gene: TRBV5-1; CDR3aa: ASSLVDGQTSGNTIY
j_gene: TRBJ2-1; v_gene: TRBV10-3; CDR3aa: AISELAEQF
j_gene: TRBJ2-1; v_gene: TRBV12-3/TRBV12-4; CDR3aa: ASSLRTTFNEQF
j_gene: TRBJ2-5; v_gene: TRBV5-1; CDR3aa: ASSPGIAGQETQY
j_gene: TRBJ2-5; v_gene: TRBV2; CDR3aa: ASDRTSAPKTQY
j_gene: TRBJ2-3; v_gene: TRBV5-1; CDR3aa: ASSFWPRLAGTSSDTQY
j_gene: TRBJ2-7; v_gene: TRBV20-1; CDR3aa: SARDLAGVSYEQY
j_gene: TRBJ2-5; v_gene: TRBV6-5; CDR3aa: ASSYQGGGRGIMAQY
j_gene: TRBJ2-7; v_gene: TRBV20-1; CDR3aa: SATGTSLYEQY
j_gene: TRBJ2-3; v_gene: TRBV30; CDR3aa: AWETGRTDTQY
j_gene: TRBJ2-3; v_gene: TRBV7-3; CDR3aa: ASSRLAGSGTDTQY
j_gene: TRBJ2-5; v_gene: TRBV7-6; CDR3aa: ASSFQATPQETQY
j_gene: TRBJ2-3; v_gene: TRBV6-5; CDR3aa: ASSSLAGATDTQY
j_gene: TRBJ2-3; v_gene: TRBV5-1; CDR3aa: ASTPLGTDTQY
j_gene: TRBJ2-3; v_gene: TRBV20-1; CDR3aa: SAILAGGQKDTQY
j_gene: TRBJ2-7; v_gene: TRBV27; CDR3aa: ASSWSSSALTYEQY
j_gene: TRBJ2-1; v_gene: TRBV5-1; CDR3aa: ASSPVGRPYNEQF
j_gene: TRBJ2-7; v_gene: TRBV20-1; CDR3aa: SATKDRPYEQY
j_gene: TRBJ2-7; v_gene: TRBV20-1; CDR3aa: SAIGLAGDEQY
j_gene: TRBJ2-3; v_gene: TRBV28; CDR3aa: ASSPKGTDTQY
j_gene: TRBJ2-5; v_gene: TRBV7-3; CDR3aa: ASSLRGTRGVETQY
j_gene: TRBJ2-3; v_gene: TRBV5-1; CDR3aa: ASSRNTGVGRTDTQY
j_gene: TRBJ2-4; v_gene: TRBV4-2; CDR3aa: ASSHPRTRY
j_gene: TRBJ1-2; v_gene: TRBV5-1; CDR3aa: ASSYGTANYGYT
j_gene: TRBJ2-1; v_gene: TRBV28; CDR3aa: ASSMTSMNEQF
j_gene: TRBJ2-1; v_gene: TRBV27; CDR3aa: ASRQSSYNEQF